One and the same sample provided the 7 T cell receptor beta chains below, sequenced in a study of tumor and adjacent non-tumor tissue in lung cancer. The library came from three nested PCR rounds adapted from ARM-PCR protocols. TCRdb analysed the multiplex PCR reads with MiXCR anew, one entry per CDR3 protein. The sample lists about 200,000 distinct CDR3 sequences, 71% occurring once. RNA was extracted from bulk tissue without any cell sorting. The sequencing sample was made of lung tumor tissue. The origin of the receptors is a man in his sixties with non-small cell lung cancer.

Regarding this clonotype: Being one base from a much bigger clone, this may be a read error. The V gene is TRBV5-1, the J gene TRBJ2-7; weak D call: TRBD1 (5 bases). The V end lost 6 bases, the J end lost 1 base, and 11 bases lay between the germline ends. The CDR3 spans 13 residues. The germline V gene has CDR1 SGHRS and CDR2 YFSETQ. The CDR3 nucleotides are TGCGCCAGCAACACTCCAGGGTCCTACGAGCAGTACTTC. Translated, it gives CASNTPGSYEQYF.

This clonotype was seen only a few times. V is TRBV20-1 and J is TRBJ1-4; 8 bases are shared with TRBD1. Trimming at V came to 3 bases and at J to 7 bases, leaving 4 bases not matched to a gene. This CDR3 comprises 13 residues. CDR1 is DFQATT and CDR2 is SNEGSKA in the germline V gene (reference sequence). Here the CDR3 DNA reads TGCAGTGCTAGCCAGGGGGCGGGTGAAAAACTGTTTTTT. This gives the protein CSASQGAGEKLFF.

In the case of this clonotype: The conserved phenylalanine or tryptophan normally closing the CDR3 is absent here, so this likely arose from a read error. This sequence joins TRBV20-1 and TRBJ2-5; 8 positions match TRBD2. Germline V gene lookup returns CDR1 DFQATT and CDR2 SNEGSKA (reference sequence). The CDR3 length is 13 residues. V shed 6 bases and J 5 bases; nucleotides not matched to a gene: 8. The CDR3 bases are TGCAGTGCACCGGGACTAGGGGGGGAGACCCAGTACTAC. As protein: CSAPGLGGETQYY.

About this clonotype: This may be a read error, as it is one base from a much larger clone. The rearrangement links TRBV11-2 to TRBJ2-3; tentatively, D is TRBD2 (5 bases). The CDR3 has 15 amino acids. CDR1 and CDR2 (germline): SGHAT, FQNNGV. CDR3 bases: TGTGCCAGCAGCACAGAGCGGCTTAGCACAGATATGCAGTATTTT. Protein sequence: CASSTERLSTDMQYF.

This clonotype was recorded once. The germline gene is not matched at one end of the junction; a read error may be the cause. The rearrangement links TRBV11-3 to TRBJ2-1; 7 bases fit TRBD2. The CDR3 runs to 15 residues. CDR1 and CDR2 from the germline V gene are SGHNT and YENEEA. The CDR3 nucleotides are TGTGCCAGCAACTTAAACCGGGAGGCGAGCAGTGAGCAGTTCTTC. Translation: CASNLNREASSEQFF.

V usage is TRBV5-1 and J usage is TRBJ1-4; TRBD1 aligns across 7 bases. Trimming took 5 bases from V and 5 from J; bases not matched to a gene: 12. The germline V gene has CDR1 SGHRS and CDR2 YFSETQ. This CDR3 has 16 residues. In DNA, the CDR3 is TGCGCCAGCAGTCCCGGGACAGTCCCAAGGAATGAAAAACTGTTTTTT. Translated: CASSPGTVPRNEKLFF.

The genes are TRBV6-5 and TRBJ2-3; D ambiguous. The V end lost 0 bases, the J end lost 1 base, and 11 bases lay between the germline ends. Germline V gene lookup returns CDR1 MNHEY and CDR2 SVGAGI. The CDR3 totals 16 residues. For the CDR3, the DNA is TGTGCCAGCAGTTACTCCCCCAGGTCTGGCACAGATACGCAGTATTTT. This sequence encodes CASSYSPRSGTDTQYF.